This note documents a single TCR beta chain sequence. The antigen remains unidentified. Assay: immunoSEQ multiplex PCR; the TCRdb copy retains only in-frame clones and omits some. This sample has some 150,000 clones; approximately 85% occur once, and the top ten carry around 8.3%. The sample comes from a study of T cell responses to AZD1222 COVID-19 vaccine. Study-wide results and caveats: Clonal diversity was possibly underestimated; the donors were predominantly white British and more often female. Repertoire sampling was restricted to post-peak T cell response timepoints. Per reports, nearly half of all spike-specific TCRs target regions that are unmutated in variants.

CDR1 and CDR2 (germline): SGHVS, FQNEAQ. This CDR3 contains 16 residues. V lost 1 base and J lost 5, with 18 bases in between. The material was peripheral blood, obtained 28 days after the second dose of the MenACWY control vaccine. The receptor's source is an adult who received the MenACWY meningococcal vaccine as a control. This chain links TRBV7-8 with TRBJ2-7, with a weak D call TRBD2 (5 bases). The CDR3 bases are TGTGCCAGCAGCTTAGTGGTCCGTCTGCTAGCCGACGAGCAGTACTTC. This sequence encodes CASSLVVRLLADEQYF.